Shown below are 22 T cell receptor beta chains from a single sample sequenced in a study of cytomegalovirus exposure and HLA in healthy donors. The PCR made use of 60 Vbeta and 13 Jbeta primers. The protocol was immunoSEQ multiplex PCR, while the TCRdb copy is restricted to in-frame clones and leaves out a portion. The data include roughly 200,000 clones; the top ten clones carry about 6.5%. Sequenced sample: PBMCs. The source is a man between 25 and 39 years old in good health and CMV-seronegative.

The chain is built from TRBV7-9 and TRBJ1-1, with a weak D call TRBD1 (5 bases). Germline assignment: CDR1 SEHNR and CDR2 FQNEAQ (reference sequence). The ends were cut back, 1 base at V and 3 bases at J, with 12 bases in the middle. The CDR3 spans 15 residues. CDR3 residues: CASSLVFGGDTEAFF. CDR3 nucleotide sequence: TGTGCCAGCAGCTTAGTATTCGGGGGGGACACTGAAGCTTTCTTT.

V gene TRBV19 combines with J gene TRBJ2-1; the match to TRBD1 covers 7 bases. The germline V gene has CDR1 LNHDA and CDR2 SQIVND (reference sequence). Unmatched junction bases numbered 7, after V lost 4 bases and J lost 10 bases. There are 13 residues in the CDR3. The CDR3, as DNA: TGTGCCAGTAGTACTACAGGGGTAGGCGAGCAGTTCTTC. It encodes CASSTTGVGEQFF.

This chain connects TRBV5-4 to TRBJ2-2; 8 bases map to TRBD2. After removal of 3 bases from V and 5 bases from J, the junction contained 6 bases not matched to a gene. CDR1 is SGHNT and CDR2 is YYREEE in the germline V gene (reference sequence). The CDR3 covers 15 residues. The CDR3: CASSWGLDRTGELFF. The CDR3 coding sequence is TGTGCCAGCAGCTGGGGACTAGACAGGACCGGGGAGCTGTTTTTT. The variable domain in full, completed from reference TRBV5-4 and TRBJ2-2, reads ETGVTQSPTHLIKTRGQQVTLRCSSQSGHNTVSWYQQALGQGPQFIFQYYREEENGRGNFPPRFSGLQFPNYSSELNVNALELDDSALYLCASSWGLDRTGELFFGEGSRLTVL.

The V and J genes are TRBV9 and TRBJ2-2; a weak D match, TRBD2 (7 bases). V was trimmed by 3 bases and J by 6 bases, leaving 12 bases between them. There are 14 residues in the CDR3. Germline V gene lookup returns CDR1 SGDLS and CDR2 YYNGEE. CDR3 DNA: TGTGCCAGCAGCGCAAGGGGGGGGGCCGGGGAGCTGTTTTTT. It translates to CASSARGGAGELFF.

The chain couples TRBV7-9 to TRBJ2-5; a possible D gene is TRBD2 (6 bases). The J call is doubtful: the DNA matches TRBJ2-7 better. Germline V gene data show CDR1 as SEHNR and CDR2 as FQNEAQ (reference sequence). The CDR3 length is 15 residues. CDR3 bases: TGTGCCAGCAGCTTAGTAATCCTGGGGGGAGACGAGCAGTACTTC. As protein: CASSLVILGGDEQYF.

The J gene is TRBJ1-2, the V gene TRBV28, with 7 bases matching TRBD1. Germline V gene data show CDR1 as MDHEN and CDR2 as SYDVKM. The CDR3 has 14 residues. V dropped 6 bases and J dropped 1; count of bases not matched to a gene: 5. The CDR3, as DNA: TGTGCCAGCAGGACAGGGTCAAATAACTATGGCTACACCTTC. Protein product: CASRTGSNNYGYTF.

This chain uses TRBV5-6 with TRBJ2-3, with 7 bases that match TRBD2. The V and J ends lost 0 bases and 2 bases, in that order; junction bases with no gene match: 3. The CDR3 totals 15 residues. Looked up from germline, CDR1 is SGHDT and CDR2 is YYEEEE. CDR3 nucleotide sequence: TGTGCCAGCAGCTTGGTAGCGGGCCCCACAGATACGCAGTATTTT. This translates into CASSLVAGPTDTQYF.

The chain employs TRBV19 and TRBJ2-7; 13 bases align to TRBD2. CDR1 and CDR2 from the germline V gene are LNHDA and SQIVND (reference sequence). The CDR3 has 15 amino acids. V was clipped by 6 bases and J by 2 bases; unmatched bases: 4. CDR3 loop: CASRGTSGIAYEQYF. CDR3 DNA sequence: TGTGCCAGTAGAGGGACTAGCGGGATAGCCTACGAGCAGTACTTC.

Worth noting for this clone: This CDR3 is also generated by other DNA sequences in the sample. This rearrangement joins TRBV9 to TRBJ2-2; 9 nucleotides align to TRBD2. V lost 2 bases and J lost 2; bases outside the gene matches: 1. Germline assignment: CDR1 SGDLS and CDR2 YYNGEE. The CDR3 consists of 15 residues. The CDR3 DNA is TGTGCCAGCAGCGTGACTAGCGGAAACACCGGGGAGCTGTTTTTT. It is translated as CASSVTSGNTGELFF. Variable domain in full (rest from reference TRBV9 and TRBJ2-2): DSGVTQTPKHLITATGQRVTLRCSPRSGDLSVYWYQQSLDQGLQFLIQYYNGEERAKGNILERFSAQQFPDLHSELNLSSLELGDSALYFCASSVTSGNTGELFFGEGSRLTVL.

The chain uses TRBV29-1 and TRBJ1-6; D gene uncertain. The CDR3 consists of 14 residues. In germline, CDR1 is SQVTM, CDR2 ANQGSEA. Trimming left V 4 bases short and J 8 bases short, with 15 bases between. The CDR3 reads CSVGEGGNDSPLHF. For the CDR3, the DNA is TGCAGCGTTGGGGAAGGCGGGAACGATTCACCCCTCCACTTT.

The V gene is TRBV5-1, the J gene TRBJ1-2; D unresolved. The CDR3 consists of 14 residues. Trimming cost V 5 bases and J 7 bases, with 18 bases left between them. Per germline, CDR1 SGHRS and CDR2 YFSETQ. The CDR3 region has the DNA TGCGCCAGCAGGAGAGACGGAGGCGTTCCTGGCTACACCTTC. Amino acid sequence: CASRRDGGVPGYTF.

The chain is built from TRBV6-5 and TRBJ1-4; weak D call: TRBD1 (6 bases). CDR3 length equals 15 residues. Trimming removed 4 bases from V and 3 bases from J, with 12 bases in between. Germline-derived CDR1 and CDR2 are MNHEY and SVGAGI. This chain's CDR3 is CASSSATGPNEKLFF. The DNA for the CDR3 is TGTGCCAGCAGTTCTGCGACAGGACCTAATGAAAAACTGTTTTTT.

The chain couples TRBV29-1 to TRBJ1-2; D remains unclear. Trimming removed 4 bases at V and 8 bases at J, with 11 bases between. The CDR3 has 11 residues. Germline CDR1 SQVTM, CDR2 ANQGSEA. CDR3 nucleotides: TGCAGCGTTGGTTCCCGAGGCGGCTACACCTTC. It yields the protein CSVGSRGGYTF.

The chain joins TRBV7-2 to TRBJ2-5, with 8 bases fitting TRBD2. J was trimmed by 9 bases and V by 7 bases; bases with no gene match: 7. The germline V gene encodes CDR1 SGHTA and CDR2 FQGNSA. The CDR3 totals 12 residues. CDR3 DNA: TGTGCCAGCACTCTACTGCGGGAGGCCCAGTACTTC. Translated, it gives CASTLLREAQYF.

The chain uses TRBV30 and TRBJ1-6, with D perhaps matching TRBD1 (5 bases). This CDR3 has 15 residues. V lost 4 bases to trimming and J lost 2 bases, with 12 bases between them. Looked up from germline, CDR1 is GTSNPN and CDR2 is SVGIG (reference sequence). CDR3 in amino acids: CAWIPGITYNSPLHF. The CDR3 nucleotides read TGTGCCTGGATCCCAGGGATCACCTATAATTCACCCCTCCACTTT.

Here the CDR3 reads CASNRRAGANVLTF. CDR3 DNA: TGTGCCAGCAATAGGAGGGCAGGGGCCAACGTCCTGACTTTC. The chain links TRBV6-1 to TRBJ2-6, with a weak D call TRBD2 (6 bases). The germline V gene has CDR1 MNHNS and CDR2 SASEGT. Trimming cost V 7 bases and J 4 bases, with 11 bases left between them. The CDR3 is 14 residues long.

The chain has TRBV9 and TRBJ1-5; 8 bases fit TRBD1. Germline assignment: CDR1 SGDLS and CDR2 YYNGEE. There are 17 residues in the CDR3. Trimming cost V 0 bases and J 8 bases; bases outside gene matches: 13. CDR3 DNA: TGTGCCAGCAGCGTAGGGGCAGGGGGCGGGAGTACCGAGCCCCAGCATTTT. Translated: CASSVGAGGGSTEPQHF. The variable domain in full, completed from reference TRBV9 and TRBJ1-5, reads DSGVTQTPKHLITATGQRVTLRCSPRSGDLSVYWYQQSLDQGLQFLIQYYNGEERAKGNILERFSAQQFPDLHSELNLSSLELGDSALYFCASSVGAGGGSTEPQHFGDGTRLSIL.

The CDR3 loop reads CASSPREGAADTQYF. The DNA of the CDR3 is TGTGCCAGCTCACCAAGAGAGGGGGCGGCAGATACGCAGTATTTT. V and J are TRBV18 and TRBJ2-3; 7 bases agree with TRBD1. Trimming at V came to 2 bases and at J to 4 bases, leaving 6 bases not matched to a gene. The CDR3 extends over 15 amino acids. The germline V gene encodes CDR1 KGHSH and CDR2 LQKENI.

Notes on this clone: The same CDR3 also results from other DNA sequences found in this sample. The genes are TRBV5-1 and TRBJ1-5; tentative D call: TRBD1 (5 bases). CDR1 and CDR2 from the germline V gene are SGHRS and YFSETQ. The CDR3 runs to 15 residues. With 0 bases removed from V and 1 base from J, the gap between germline ends came to 8 bases. CDR3 amino acids: CASSLDGGSNQPQHF. DNA of the CDR3: TGCGCCAGCAGCTTGGACGGGGGGAGCAATCAGCCCCAGCATTTT.

The V call is TRBV19, the J call TRBJ2-1, with 10 positions matching TRBD1. Germline V lookup: CDR1 LNHDA, CDR2 SQIVND (reference sequence). V shed 7 bases, J shed 7 bases, and the junction held 13 bases outside the gene matches. CDR3 length: 16 residues. The CDR3 DNA reads as TGTGCCAGTACTGTCGGGACAGGGGAAGGACCAAATGAGCAGTTCTTC. This translates into CASTVGTGEGPNEQFF.

The chain uses TRBV4-1 and TRBJ2-5, with D tentatively TRBD2 (6 bases). The V and J ends lost 3 bases and 1 base respectively, with 15 bases between them. The germline V gene encodes CDR1 MGHRA and CDR2 YSYEKL. The CDR3 is 16 residues long. The CDR3 reads CASSQTVGLPQETQYF. Here the CDR3 DNA reads TGCGCCAGCAGCCAGACTGTGGGACTTCCCCAAGAGACCCAGTACTTC.

The chain has TRBV5-1 and TRBJ2-2; 7 bases are shared with TRBD2. The CDR3 totals 16 residues. Germline trimming cut 1 base from V and 7 bases from J; bases unmatched to any gene: 10. The germline V gene encodes CDR1 SGHRS and CDR2 YFSETQ. The CDR3 coding sequence is TGCGCCAGCAGCTTGTTCCTGGGAGGGCCCGGCGGGGAGCTGTTTTTT. Translation: CASSLFLGGPGGELFF.